Below are 28 T cell receptor beta chains sequenced from a single sample in a study of T cells in Graves' hyperthyroidism and ophthalmopathy. RNA transcripts served as the template for amplifying TCR beta CDR3 regions. HTBI primers were used for first-round RT-PCR of the TCR CDR3. TCRdb recomputed calls from the multiplex PCR reads with MiXCR, one row per CDR3 protein. In the table there are approximately 870,000 distinct CDR3 sequences, 38% of which are singletons. Material for sequencing was blood. The origin of the receptors is a young man with Graves' hyperthyroidism.

Of note for this clonotype: Relative to the germline gene, one junction end is altered; a read error may explain this. The chain recombines TRBV6-5 with TRBJ2-7, with 9 bases fitting TRBD2. CDR1 is MNHEY and CDR2 is SVGAGI in the germline V gene. CDR3 length: 18 residues. The CDR3 DNA follows: TGTGCCGGCAGTTACTCGAATTCGCGGGAGGGTCCTACCTACGAGCAGTACTTC. The encoded protein is CAGSYSNSREGPTYEQYF.

The rearrangement uses TRBV3-1 and TRBJ1-1; D unresolved. The CDR3 runs 15 residues. Trimming took 0 bases from V and 6 from J, leaving 14 bases between them. Germline-derived CDR1 and CDR2 are LGHDT and YNNKEL (reference sequence). The CDR3 loop is CASSQEPEGPAEAFF. The CDR3 nucleotides read TGTGCCAGCAGCCAAGAGCCGGAGGGTCCCGCTGAAGCTTTCTTT.

The chain couples TRBV7-9 to TRBJ1-1; D gene uncertain. The CDR3 loop spans 10 amino acids. Per the germline V gene, CDR1 is SEHNR and CDR2 is FQNEAQ (reference sequence). V shed 8 bases and J shed 4 bases, with 5 bases lying between them. The CDR3 DNA sequence: TGTGCCAGCGACGGCACTGAAGCTTTCTTT. Its translation: CASDGTEAFF. The complete variable domain, with remaining parts taken from reference TRBV7-9 and TRBJ1-1, reads DTGVSQNPRHKITKRGQNVTFRCDPISEHNRLYWYRQTLGQGPEFLTYFQNEAQLEKSRLLSDRFSAERPKGSFSTLEIQRTEQGDSAMYLCASDGTEAFFGQGTRLTVV.

Note on this clonotype: This may be a read error: a much more frequent sequence differs by one nucleotide. This chain joins TRBV7-2 and TRBJ2-7; D may be TRBD1 (7 bases). This CDR3 contains 14 residues. The germline gives CDR1 SGHTA, CDR2 FQGNSA. The chain's CDR3 is CASSISGGTYGQYF. The CDR3 coding sequence is TGTGCCAGTAGTATCTCAGGGGGGACCTACGGGCAGTACTTC. Full variable domain (outside the CDR3, taken from reference TRBV7-2 and TRBJ2-7): GAGVSQSPSNKVTEKGKDVELRCDPISGHTALYWYRQSLGQGLEFLIYFQGNSAPDKSGLPSDRFSAERTGGSVSTLTIQRTQQEDSAVYLCASSISGGTYGQYFGPGTRLTVT.

V gene TRBV7-9 combines with J gene TRBJ1-4, with D possibly being TRBD1 (5 bases). The CDR3 is 16 amino acids. Trimming removed 5 bases at V and 6 bases at J, with 19 bases between. Germline CDR1 SEHNR, CDR2 FQNEAQ (reference sequence). The CDR3 nucleotides are TGTGCCAGCAGCGGGCCGCCGGGGCCTCGGGATGAAAAACTGTTTTTT. Translation: CASSGPPGPRDEKLFF.

The chain links TRBV5-6 to TRBJ1-1; 7 nucleotides line up with TRBD1. The germline V gene encodes CDR1 SGHDT and CDR2 YYEEEE. The CDR3 sequence is 13 residues long. Trimming took 4 bases from V and 11 from J; bases not matched to a gene: 11. The chain's CDR3 is CASSPGKGALAFF. The CDR3 DNA sequence: TGTGCCAGCAGCCCGGGCAAGGGGGCGCTTGCTTTCTTT.

This clonotype was counted ten times or more. The chain combines TRBV7-9 with TRBJ2-7; D is unresolved. V was cut by 1 base and J by 3 bases, with 4 bases left in between. The germline V gene has CDR1 SEHNR and CDR2 FQNEAQ (reference sequence). The CDR3 has 12 residues. CDR3 sequence reads: CASSLVVYEQYF. DNA for the CDR3: TGTGCCAGCAGCTTAGTGGTCTACGAGCAGTACTTC.

This clonotype was observed many times. The chain's CDR3 is CASSSSGGAKTQYF. CDR3 in DNA: TGTGCCAGCAGCTCCTCGGGGGGCGCGAAGACCCAGTACTTC. The V and J genes are TRBV11-3 and TRBJ2-5; D is perhaps TRBD2 (7 bases). The V and J ends lost 4 bases and 6 bases respectively, with 15 bases between them. CDR3 length: 14 residues. Germline V CDR1 and CDR2: SGHNT, YENEEA. Variable domain in full (rest from reference TRBV11-3 and TRBJ2-5): EAGVVQSPRYKIIEKKQPVAFWCNPISGHNTLYWYLQNLGQGPELLIRYENEEAVDDSQLPKDRFSAERLKGVDSTLKIQPAELGDSAVYLCASSSSGGAKTQYFGPGTRLLVL.

Worth noting for this clonotype: With a much larger clone just one base away, this may be a read error. The rearrangement links TRBV7-9 to TRBJ1-2, with no clear D. The germline V gene has CDR1 SEHNR and CDR2 FQNEAQ (reference sequence). The CDR3 contains 13 residues. V lost 4 bases and J 4 bases, leaving 10 bases between the germline ends. The CDR3 spells CASSSFGVYGYTF. CDR3 bases: TGTGCCAGCAGCTCCTTCGGGGTCTATGGCTACACCTTC. The whole variable domain, filled in from reference TRBV7-9 and TRBJ1-2, reads DTGVSQNPRHKITKRGQNVTFRCDPISEHNRLYWYRQTLGQGPEFLTYFQNEAQLEKSRLLSDRFSAERPKGSFSTLEIQRTEQGDSAMYLCASSSFGVYGYTFGSGTRLTVV.

The chain carries TRBV15 and TRBJ2-3; D is unresolved. The ends were cut back, 6 bases at V and 0 bases at J, with 10 bases in the middle. The CDR3 covers 14 residues. The V gene's germline CDR1 is LNHNV and CDR2 YYDKDF (reference sequence). CDR3 residues: CATSIGRSTDTQYF. CDR3 in DNA: TGTGCCACCAGTATCGGAAGGAGCACAGATACGCAGTATTTT.

This clonotype came up a few times. The chain recombines TRBV5-5 with TRBJ2-7; D not resolved. Germline values: CDR1 SGHKS, CDR2 YYEKEE (reference sequence). V lost 1 base, J lost 3 bases, and 5 bases lay in between. The CDR3 has 12 amino acids. The CDR3 reads CASSLYYYEQYF. As DNA, the CDR3 is TGTGCCAGCAGCTTGTACTACTACGAGCAGTACTTC.

This clonotype was detected ten times or more. The chain has TRBV25-1 and TRBJ1-4; D ambiguous. The CDR3 has 16 residues. V shed 3 bases and J shed 7 bases, with 18 bases lying between them. Per germline, CDR1 MGHDK and CDR2 SYGVNS. CDR3 loop: CASSDTRTAAAEKLFF. The CDR3 nucleotides read TGTGCCAGCAGTGACACCCGGACTGCCGCCGCTGAAAAACTGTTTTTT.

This clonotype appeared a few times. The chain joins TRBV20-1 to TRBJ1-1; D might be TRBD1 (5 bases). Per the germline V gene, CDR1 is DFQATT and CDR2 is SNEGSKA (reference sequence). The CDR3 covers 13 residues. Trimming removed 6 bases at V and 0 bases at J, with 11 bases between. In DNA, the CDR3 is TGCAGTGCAGAAAAAGGGGTGAACACTGAAGCTTTCTTT. Its translation: CSAEKGVNTEAFF.

The chain links TRBV7-9 to TRBJ2-5; 9 nucleotides match TRBD2. V lost 5 bases to trimming and J lost 9 bases; unmatched junction nucleotides: 7. The CDR3 is 13 amino acids. CDR1 and CDR2 (germline): SEHNR, FQNEAQ (reference sequence). As DNA, the CDR3 is TGTGCCAGCAGCCAAGCCCGACTAGCGGCCCAGTACTTC. Its protein is CASSQARLAAQYF.

A few counts support this clonotype. This chain connects TRBV7-2 to TRBJ1-3; D is possibly TRBD1 (5 bases). Germline loops: CDR1 SGHTA, CDR2 FQGNSA. The V gene lost 5 bases and the J gene lost 3 bases, with 8 bases spanning the gap. CDR3 length: 13 residues. The CDR3 spells CASSQGHGNTIYF. The CDR3 region has the DNA TGTGCCAGCAGCCAAGGACATGGAAACACCATATATTTT.

The chain employs TRBV5-1 and TRBJ2-2; TRBD2 matches at 8 bases. Germline V lookup: CDR1 SGHRS, CDR2 YFSETQ. J gave up 3 bases and V 5 bases, and 3 bases lay outside the gene matches. The CDR3 length is 14 residues. Here the CDR3 DNA reads TGCGCCAGCAGTGAACTAGCGGACACCGGGGAGCTGTTTTTT. Amino acids: CASSELADTGELFF.

The V gene is TRBV2, the J gene TRBJ1-2; unclear D gene. The germline CDR1 and CDR2 sequences are SNHLY and FYNNEI. The CDR3 has 13 residues. V was trimmed by 0 bases and J by 9 bases, leaving 11 bases between them. This CDR3 reads CASSEAIGRSYTF. The CDR3 nucleotides read TGTGCCAGCAGTGAAGCCATAGGTCGTAGCTACACCTTC.

This clonotype was counted ten times or more. V and J are TRBV2 and TRBJ1-1; the D gene is possibly TRBD1 (5 bases). Germline V lookup: CDR1 SNHLY, CDR2 FYNNEI. This CDR3 region has 14 residues. Trimming cost V 7 bases and J 4 bases, with 16 bases left between them. The CDR3 loop is CASNPGQGGTEAFF. For the CDR3, the DNA is TGTGCCAGCAACCCAGGGCAGGGTGGCACTGAAGCTTTCTTT.

The rearrangement uses TRBV27 and TRBJ2-7; 8 positions agree with TRBD2. Per the germline V gene, CDR1 is MNHEY and CDR2 is SMNVEV (reference sequence). Trimming took 5 bases from V and 3 from J; bases not matched to a gene: 9. The CDR3 loop spans 15 amino acids. CDR3 sequence reads: CASSISSGPLYEQYF. The CDR3 DNA is TGTGCCAGCAGTATCTCTAGCGGGCCCCTCTACGAGCAGTACTTC.

This clonotype was found a few times. The rearrangement joins TRBV20-1 to TRBJ1-2; no definite D call. Germline values: CDR1 DFQATT, CDR2 SNEGSKA (reference sequence). CDR3 length equals 14 residues. The V and J ends lost 1 base and 6 bases respectively, with 15 bases between them. Here the CDR3 reads CSARVVVPANGYTF. The CDR3 nucleotides are TGCAGTGCTAGAGTAGTAGTGCCCGCTAATGGCTACACCTTC.

Many counts were recorded for this clonotype. The genes are TRBV29-1 and TRBJ1-1; D is undetermined. Germline V gene data show CDR1 as SQVTM and CDR2 as ANQGSEA. V was clipped by 0 bases and J by 1 base, with 9 bases between them. The CDR3 sequence is 14 residues long. This chain's CDR3 is CSVEDQAGNTEAFF. In nucleotides, the CDR3 is TGCAGCGTTGAAGATCAGGCAGGGAACACTGAAGCTTTCTTT.

In this sample, this clonotype turned up a few times. The chain employs TRBV12-3 or TRBV12-4 and TRBJ2-6; perhaps TRBD1 as D (6 bases). Trimming cost V 5 bases and J 4 bases, with 12 bases left between them. CDR3 size: 15 residues. CDR3 nucleotide sequence: TGTGCCAGCAGTAACGACAGGTTAGGGGCCAACGTCCTGACTTTC. Translation: CASSNDRLGANVLTF.

This rearrangement joins TRBV29-1 to TRBJ2-7, with 8 bases that match TRBD1. This CDR3 contains 13 residues. Germline lookup yields CDR1 SQVTM and CDR2 ANQGSEA. Germline trimming cut 6 bases from V and 6 bases from J; bases unmatched to any gene: 10. CDR3 DNA: TGCAGCGTCACAGGACAGGGAGGTACCGAGCAGTACTTC. This gives the protein CSVTGQGGTEQYF.

The V and J genes are TRBV20-1 and TRBJ2-5, with TRBD1 identical over 7 bases. The CDR3 is made up of 13 amino acids. Germline V gives CDR1 DFQATT, CDR2 SNEGSKA (reference sequence). The ends lost 4 bases at V and 5 bases at J; junction bases unmatched: 7. The CDR3, as DNA: TGCAGTGCTAAACAAGGGGGCTGGGAGACCCAGTACTTC. Translated: CSAKQGGWETQYF.

The chain links TRBV5-6 to TRBJ1-5, with unresolved D. Germline V gene sequence: CDR1 SGHDT, CDR2 YYEEEE. This CDR3 has 16 residues. V was clipped by 0 bases and J by 0 bases, with 10 bases between them. This CDR3 is CASSLAGFPSNQPQHF. CDR3 DNA: TGTGCCAGCAGCTTGGCCGGCTTTCCTAGCAATCAGCCCCAGCATTTT.

This clonotype appeared a few times. A read error may explain this, as a much larger clone is one base away. The chain employs TRBV19 and TRBJ1-6, with D perhaps TRBD1 (6 bases). The germline CDR1 and CDR2 sequences are LNHDA and SQIVND (reference sequence). The CDR3 spans 14 residues. The CDR3 loop reads CAKGERDANSPPHF. CDR3 nucleotide sequence: TGTGCCAAGGGGGAACGGGACGCCAATTCACCCCCCCACTTT.

The CDR3 here is CATGDGVGETQYF. CDR3 nucleotide sequence: TGTGCTACCGGTGACGGCGTTGGGGAGACCCAGTACTTC. This chain connects TRBV25-1 to TRBJ2-5; D unresolved. Looked up from germline, CDR1 is MGHDK and CDR2 is SYGVNS. The CDR3 is 13 amino acids.

This clonotype appeared once. The genes are TRBV7-1 and TRBJ2-5, with a weak D call TRBD2 (7 bases). TRBV7-1 is reported as an ORF; its role is uncertain. The CDR3 has 18 amino acids. Deletions cut 8 bases from V and 5 bases from J, with 30 bases between. CDR3 loop: CASRILRGGPSSVETQYF. The CDR3 DNA reads TGTGCCAGCCGTATTCTTAGGGGGGGACCCTCGTCGGTTGAGACCCAGTACTTC.